The 18 T cell receptor beta chains below come from one sample, sequenced in a study of blood T cell repertoires in COVID-19. TCRdb keeps only in-frame clones here, not all; method: immunoSEQ multiplex PCR. The data contain more than 85,000 clones, 70% to 80% of them singletons. Sequencing input: peripheral blood. These receptors were collected from a woman in her fifties or sixties with acute or convalescent COVID-19.

Ten or more counts support this clone. This chain links TRBV12-3 or TRBV12-4 with TRBJ1-2; D is unresolved. The CDR3 extends over 12 amino acids. V gave up 5 bases and J gave up 3 bases, with 7 bases separating them. The DNA for the CDR3 is TGTGCCAGCAGTAGAACTCACTATGGCTACACCTTC. The encoded protein is CASSRTHYGYTF.

The V call is TRBV5-5, the J call TRBJ2-5; 10 positions agree with TRBD1. This CDR3 is 17 amino acids long. Germline CDR1 is SGHKS and CDR2 is YYEKEE (reference sequence). J was trimmed by 2 bases and V by 4 bases; bases with no gene match: 11. CDR3: CASSRRGGTGAQETQYF. CDR3 nucleotide sequence: TGTGCCAGCAGCCGACGGGGCGGGACAGGGGCACAAGAGACCCAGTACTTC.

Written as DNA, the CDR3 is TGCGCCAGCAGCCTCAGCAGGGACTCCCTGTACGAGCAGTACTTC. Amino acids: CASSLSRDSLYEQYF. The rearrangement links TRBV4-3 to TRBJ2-7; possibly TRBD2 for D (6 bases). V was shortened by 4 bases and J by 4 bases, with 17 bases between the two germline ends. CDR1 is LGHNA and CDR2 is YSLEER in the germline V gene. This CDR3 contains 15 residues.

This clone has more than one count but fewer than ten. The V call is TRBV3-1 (or the pseudogene TRBV3-2), the J call TRBJ1-1, with a possible D match to TRBD1 (5 bases). The CDR3 totals 16 residues. The V end lost 6 bases, the J end lost 1 base, and 18 bases lay between the germline ends. Per germline, CDR1 LGHDT and CDR2 YNNKEL (reference sequence). This chain's CDR3 is CASSPGGIYKNTEAFF. The CDR3 DNA reads TGTGCCAGCAGTCCCGGGGGTATATACAAGAACACTGAAGCTTTCTTT.

The chain's CDR3 is CASSPRRQGYNEQYF. The CDR3 DNA follows: TGTGCCAGCTCACCAAGGAGACAGGGGTACAACGAGCAGTACTTC. The chain has TRBV18 and TRBJ2-7; TRBD1 matches 8 bases. Germline V gene lookup returns CDR1 KGHSH and CDR2 LQKENI. J gave up 5 bases and V 2 bases, and 8 bases lay outside the gene matches. The CDR3 contains 15 residues.

The chain has TRBV6-5 and TRBJ2-7; unclear D gene. The CDR3 sequence is 14 residues long. Trimming shortened V by 2 bases and J by 0 bases, and 8 bases separated the two germline ends. The germline gives CDR1 MNHEY, CDR2 SVGAGI. The CDR3 loop is CASSYGGNSYEQYF. The CDR3 DNA is TGTGCCAGCAGTTACGGCGGCAACTCCTACGAGCAGTACTTC.

In the case of this clone: This sample also contains other DNA sequences that code for the same CDR3. The gene calls are TRBV5-1 and TRBJ2-3; tentative D call: TRBD2 (5 bases). The CDR3 spans 15 residues. Trimming shortened V by 2 bases and J by 4 bases, and 14 bases separated the two germline ends. From germline, CDR1 is SGHRS and CDR2 YFSETQ. The CDR3 coding sequence is TGCGCCAGCAGCTTAGTCGGACGGGGTCCAGATACGCAGTATTTT. Its translation: CASSLVGRGPDTQYF.

The rearrangement joins TRBV6-2 or TRBV6-3 to TRBJ1-1, with TRBD1 matching 8 bases. Germline V CDR1 and CDR2: MNHEY, SVGEGT. The length of the CDR3 is 12 residues. The trim removed 5 bases at V and 4 bases at J, leaving 0 bases unmatched. The CDR3 region is CASSDRGTEAFF. Here the CDR3 DNA reads TGTGCCAGCAGTGACAGGGGCACTGAAGCTTTCTTT.

The chain is built from TRBV7-2 and TRBJ1-2; D not resolved. The germline CDR1 and CDR2 sequences are SGHTA and FQGNSA. The CDR3 extends over 13 amino acids. The ends were cut back, 10 bases at V and 1 base at J, with 13 bases in the middle. As DNA, the CDR3 is TGTGCCAACGCTCGACGGGGTAACTATGGCTACACCTTC. Its translation: CANARRGNYGYTF.

The genes are TRBV6-5 and TRBJ2-5; tentative D call: TRBD1 (6 bases). The CDR3 is 16 residues long. Germline lookup yields CDR1 MNHEY and CDR2 SVGAGI. V was pared by 0 bases and J by 7 bases, with 18 bases between. The CDR3 DNA sequence: TGTGCCAGCAGTTACTCGGTCGGAAAGGGGGTTGGGACCCAGTACTTC. This encodes CASSYSVGKGVGTQYF.

This chain connects TRBV7-6 to TRBJ2-5; TRBD1 matches at 8 bases. The CDR3 loop spans 14 amino acids. Germline CDR1 and CDR2: SGHVS and FNYEAQ. Trimming removed 0 bases from V and 5 bases from J; junction bases left unmatched: 2. CDR3: CASSLADRVETQYF. DNA of the CDR3: TGTGCCAGCAGCTTAGCGGACAGGGTGGAGACCCAGTACTTC.

The chain couples TRBV7-3 to TRBJ1-1; D possibly corresponds to TRBD1 (6 bases). V lost 5 bases to trimming and J lost 0 bases, with 19 bases between them. The CDR3 contains 17 residues. The V gene's germline CDR1 is SGHTA and CDR2 FQGTGA. The CDR3 here is CASSPRGGAALNTEAFF. CDR3 coding DNA: TGTGCCAGCAGCCCGAGGGGGGGAGCGGCCTTGAACACTGAAGCTTTCTTT.

The V and J genes are TRBV20-1 and TRBJ1-1, with D tentatively TRBD1 (5 bases). CDR3 size: 13 residues. Germline CDR1 DFQATT, CDR2 SNEGSKA (reference sequence). Trimming removed 3 bases from V and 11 bases from J, with 19 bases in between. The CDR3 is CSASLGGRGLAFF. Written as DNA, the CDR3 is TGCAGTGCTAGTCTTGGGGGGAGAGGATTGGCTTTCTTT.

The chain combines TRBV5-1 with TRBJ1-6, with 9 positions matching TRBD1. The ends lost 3 bases at V and 10 bases at J; junction bases unmatched: 11. Per germline, CDR1 SGHRS and CDR2 YFSETQ. The CDR3 is made up of 16 amino acids. CDR3 DNA sequence: TGCGCCAGCAGCTGGAGCGGGGACAGGGATGGCTCACCCCTCCACTTT. Protein sequence: CASSWSGDRDGSPLHF.

The chain is built from TRBV5-6 and TRBJ2-3, with D possibly TRBD2 on 6 matching bases. This CDR3 is 13 amino acids long. The germline CDR1 and CDR2 sequences are SGHDT and YYEEEE. V was clipped by 2 bases and J by 5 bases, with 9 bases between them. CDR3 amino acids: CASSLRGIDTQYF. The DNA for the CDR3 is TGTGCCAGCAGCTTACGGGGGATAGATACGCAGTATTTT.

This clone was found many times. The genes are TRBV7-3 and TRBJ1-1; D may be TRBD1 (6 bases). This CDR3 has 14 residues. Germline CDR1 and CDR2: SGHTA and FQGTGA. Trimming took 1 base from V and 7 from J, leaving 13 bases between them. In DNA form, the CDR3 reads TGTGCCAGCAGCTTAATCTCAGGGGTGGGTGAAGCTTTCTTT. Protein product: CASSLISGVGEAFF.

J is TRBJ2-7 and V is TRBV7-2; weak D call: TRBD1 (6 bases). CDR1 is SGHTA and CDR2 is FQGNSA in the germline V gene. Trimming cost V 1 base and J 5 bases, with 18 bases left between them. The CDR3 covers 16 residues. CDR3 in DNA: TGTGCCAGCAGCTTAGTGAGGGGTCAGGGGTTTAACGAGCAGTACTTC. This gives the protein CASSLVRGQGFNEQYF.

Note on this clone: At the DNA level, this CDR3 is encoded by other sequences in the same sample as well. This sequence joins TRBV18 and TRBJ2-3; TRBD2 agrees at 7 bases. This CDR3 has 14 amino acids. The germline V gene has CDR1 KGHSH and CDR2 LQKENI. Trimming removed 2 bases from V and 3 bases from J; junction bases left unmatched: 2. CDR3 amino acids: CASSPGLGTDTQYF. In DNA, the CDR3 is TGTGCCAGCTCACCAGGACTAGGGACAGATACGCAGTATTTT.